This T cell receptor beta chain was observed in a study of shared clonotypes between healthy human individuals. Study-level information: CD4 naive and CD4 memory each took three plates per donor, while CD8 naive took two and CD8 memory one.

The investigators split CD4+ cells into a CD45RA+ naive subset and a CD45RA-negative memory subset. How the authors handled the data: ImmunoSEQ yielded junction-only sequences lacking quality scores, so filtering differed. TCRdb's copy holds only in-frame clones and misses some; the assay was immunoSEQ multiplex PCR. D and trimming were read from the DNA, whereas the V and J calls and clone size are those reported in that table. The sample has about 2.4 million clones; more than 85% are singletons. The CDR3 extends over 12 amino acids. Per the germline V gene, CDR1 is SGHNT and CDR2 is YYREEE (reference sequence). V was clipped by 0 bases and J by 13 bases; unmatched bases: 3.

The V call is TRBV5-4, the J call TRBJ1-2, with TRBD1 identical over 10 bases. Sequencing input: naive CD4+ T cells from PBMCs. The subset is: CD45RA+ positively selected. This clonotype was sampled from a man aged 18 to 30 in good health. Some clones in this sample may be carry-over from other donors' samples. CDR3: CASSLGQGAVTF. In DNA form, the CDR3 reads TGTGCCAGCAGCTTGGGACAGGGGGCTGTCACCTTC. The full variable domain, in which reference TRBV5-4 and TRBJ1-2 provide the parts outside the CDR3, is ETGVTQSPTHLIKTRGQQVTLRCSSQSGHNTVSWYQQALGQGPQFIFQYYREEENGRGNFPPRFSGLQFPNYSSELNVNALELDDSALYLCASSLGQGAVTFGSGTRLTVV.